This TCR beta chain was retrieved from a study of regulatory T cells in long-lasting Graves disease. Time point of the sample: newly diagnosed GD, antithyroid drugs for less than 3 months. The TCR library used RNA extracted from PBMCs. In germline, CDR1 is DFQATT, CDR2 SNEGSKA (reference sequence). This CDR3 contains 14 residues. V gave up 3 bases and J gave up 1 base; unmatched junction bases: 4. The sample holds many counts of this clonotype. Arm-PCR of CDR3 regions and iRepertoire HTBI primers were used to build TCR beta libraries. MiXCR was run by TCRdb on the multiplex PCR reads, yielding one entry per CDR3 protein. The sample has 550,000 to 700,000 distinct CDR3 sequences; 15% to 20% are singletons. These sequences were also reported in another study, on T cells in Graves' hyperthyroidism and ophthalmopathy.

Sequenced material: peripheral blood mononuclear cells (PBMCs), taken at new diagnosis, from a patient treated with antithyroid drugs. The V gene is TRBV20-1, the J gene TRBJ1-1; TRBD1 agrees at 8 bases. This sequence was found in a young man with Graves disease. The CDR3 loop is CSARTGARNTEAFF. CDR3 coding DNA: TGCAGTGCTAGGACAGGGGCCAGGAACACTGAAGCTTTCTTT.